One and the same sample provided the 29 T cell receptor beta chains below, sequenced in a study of shared clonotypes between healthy human individuals. Sequenced by immunoSEQ multiplex PCR; TCRdb stores in-frame clones only, minus some. This sample has a few million clones, with approximately 96% found just once. The sequencing input was naive CD4+ T cells sorted from blood. Regarding subset: CD45RA+ positively selected. These receptors originate from a man between 18 and 29 years old in good health.

The rearrangement links TRBV11-2 to TRBJ1-2; TRBD1 aligns across 10 bases. Germline loops: CDR1 SGHAT, CDR2 FQNNGV. J lost 7 bases, V lost 7 bases, and 6 bases had no gene match. The CDR3 loop spans 13 amino acids. For the CDR3, the DNA is TGTGCCAGCACCCTGACAGGGGGCGTTGGCTACACCTTC. This encodes CASTLTGGVGYTF.

V usage is TRBV18 and J usage is TRBJ1-1; a weak D match, TRBD1 (5 bases). V lost 2 bases to trimming and J lost 8 bases, with 15 bases between them. The CDR3 runs to 14 residues. Germline V lookup: CDR1 KGHSH, CDR2 LQKENI. CDR3 in DNA: TGTGCCAGCTCACCAGGGGAAGGGGCGGGGGAAGCTTTCTTT. It translates to CASSPGEGAGEAFF.

Only one count was recorded for this clone. The chain employs TRBV18 and TRBJ1-2; D might be TRBD1 (5 bases). The germline CDR1 and CDR2 sequences are KGHSH and LQKENI. CDR3 length: 15 amino acids. Trimming stripped 3 bases from V and 4 bases from J, with 15 bases between. The CDR3 sequence: CASSPDTVGSYGYTF. In nucleotides, the CDR3 is TGTGCCAGCTCACCGGACACGGTCGGAAGCTATGGCTACACCTTC.

The chain joins TRBV7-9 to TRBJ2-7; either TRBD1 or TRBD2 may supply D (5 bases each). This CDR3 spans 15 amino acids. The germline V and J ends were trimmed by 4 bases and 4 bases, with 17 bases remaining between them. Germline V gene data show CDR1 as SEHNR and CDR2 as FQNEAQ (reference sequence). CDR3 loop: CASSSGAPGKYEQYF. CDR3 DNA sequence: TGTGCCAGCAGCTCTGGGGCCCCCGGGAAGTACGAGCAGTACTTC.

This chain links TRBV5-1 with TRBJ2-3, with D possibly matching TRBD2 (6 bases). Per germline, CDR1 SGHRS and CDR2 YFSETQ. This CDR3 comprises 16 residues. Deletions cut 1 base from V and 3 bases from J, with 15 bases between. CDR3 DNA sequence: TGCGCCAGCAGCTTGATAGCCGGGAGTGATACAGATACGCAGTATTTT. As protein: CASSLIAGSDTDTQYF.

The CDR3 loop is CASSERRGYGYTF. DNA for the CDR3: TGCGCCAGCAGTGAAAGGCGGGGCTATGGCTACACCTTC. This sequence joins TRBV10-1 and TRBJ1-2; D is unclear. The CDR3 has 13 residues. The V gene's germline CDR1 is WNHNN and CDR2 SYGVQD (reference sequence). Trimming pared 3 bases from V and 4 bases from J, leaving 9 bases between.

The CDR3 loop is CAWSTGLEILLFSGNTIYF. Written as DNA, the CDR3 is TGTGCCTGGAGTACGGGCCTCGAGATCCTTCTTTTCTCTGGAAACACCATATATTTT. The J gene is TRBJ1-3, the V gene TRBV30; D is unresolved. Germline V gives CDR1 GTSNPN, CDR2 SVGIG (reference sequence). CDR3 length: 19 amino acids. Trimming removed 2 bases at V and 0 bases at J, with 23 bases between.

This chain connects TRBV25-1 to TRBJ1-4; D not resolved. This CDR3 contains 16 residues. V was shortened by 3 bases and J by 7 bases, with 18 bases between the two germline ends. Germline lookup yields CDR1 MGHDK and CDR2 SYGVNS. The CDR3 DNA sequence: TGTGCCAGCAGTGACCCCGTTGCGGGCAGTGGTGAAAAACTGTTTTTT. Translation gives CASSDPVAGSGEKLFF.

Turning to this clone: Other DNA sequences in the same sample also yield this CDR3. V gene TRBV18 combines with J gene TRBJ1-2, with no clear D. The ends were cut back, 3 bases at V and 2 bases at J, with 7 bases in the middle. This CDR3 region has 13 residues. Germline V gives CDR1 KGHSH, CDR2 LQKENI. In nucleotides, the CDR3 is TGTGCCAGCTCACCGACGGACAACTATGGCTACACCTTC. Amino acid sequence: CASSPTDNYGYTF.

The chain employs TRBV28 and TRBJ2-1; 16 nucleotides align to TRBD2. Looked up from germline, CDR1 is MDHEN and CDR2 is SYDVKM. The junction had 8 bases not matched to a gene; V was cut back by 5 bases and J by 13 bases. CDR3 size: 15 residues. The CDR3 is CASSPGTSGGGEQFF. As DNA, the CDR3 is TGTGCCAGCAGTCCCGGGACTAGCGGGGGGGGAGAACAGTTCTTC.

This clone was detected once. The chain carries TRBV19 and TRBJ2-7; 12 positions agree with TRBD2. In germline, CDR1 is LNHDA, CDR2 SQIVND (reference sequence). V shed 9 bases and J 0 bases; nucleotides not matched to a gene: 12. This CDR3 region has 17 residues. The CDR3 region has the DNA TGTGCCAGCACTCGGACTAGCGGGGTCCCGAGCTCCTACGAGCAGTACTTC. Its protein is CASTRTSGVPSSYEQYF.

CDR3 amino acids: CASSAGTGGTNEQFF. The CDR3 DNA follows: TGTGCCAGCAGCGCAGGGACAGGGGGCACGAATGAGCAGTTCTTC. The chain recombines TRBV7-9 with TRBJ2-1; 12 bases match TRBD1. Germline values: CDR1 SEHNR, CDR2 FQNEAQ (reference sequence). V was pared by 5 bases and J by 7 bases, with 6 bases of the junction left unmatched. The CDR3 has 15 residues.

This clone was seen a handful of times. Other DNA variants within this sample encode the same CDR3. The J gene is TRBJ2-5, the V gene TRBV2; no definite D call. Trimming shortened V by 3 bases and J by 0 bases, and 5 bases separated the two germline ends. CDR3 length: 13 amino acids. Germline V gene lookup returns CDR1 SNHLY and CDR2 FYNNEI. The CDR3 is CASSDGYQETQYF. CDR3 DNA sequence: TGTGCCAGCAGTGATGGCTACCAAGAGACCCAGTACTTC. The variable domain in full, with the rest retrieved from reference TRBV2 and TRBJ2-5, is EPEVTQTPSHQVTQMGQEVILRCVPISNHLYFYWYRQILGQKVEFLVSFYNNEISEKSEIFDDQFSVERPDGSNFTLKIRSTKLEDSAMYFCASSDGYQETQYFGPGTRLLVL.

This clone came up once. The chain carries TRBV7-8 and TRBJ2-2; possibly TRBD1 for D (5 bases). Trimming stripped 0 bases from V and 6 bases from J, with 14 bases between. Germline values: CDR1 SGHVS, CDR2 FQNEAQ. The CDR3 length is 16 residues. The CDR3 spells CASSLALLVRAGELFF. The CDR3, as DNA: TGTGCCAGCAGCTTAGCGCTCCTTGTCAGGGCCGGGGAGCTGTTTTTT. Looking up the rest from reference TRBV7-8 and TRBJ2-2 gives the full variable domain: GAGVSQSPRYKVAKRGQDVALRCDPISGHVSLFWYQQALGQGPEFLTYFQNEAQLDKSGLPSDRFFAERPEGSVSTLKIQRTQQEDSAVYLCASSLALLVRAGELFFGEGSRLTVL.

The chain combines TRBV2 with TRBJ2-6; no clear D gene. The V gene lost 1 base and the J gene lost 3 bases, with 13 bases spanning the gap. This CDR3 is 17 amino acids long. Looked up from germline, CDR1 is SNHLY and CDR2 is FYNNEI. CDR3 region: CASSEVRPGDGANVLTF. CDR3 sequence (DNA): TGTGCCAGCAGTGAAGTTCGGCCTGGGGATGGGGCCAACGTCCTGACTTTC.

The V call is TRBV5-6, the J call TRBJ2-7; weak D call: TRBD2 (6 bases). Germline V gives CDR1 SGHDT, CDR2 YYEEEE. The V and J ends lost 1 base and 2 bases respectively, with 10 bases between them. The CDR3 runs to 14 residues. The CDR3 nucleotides are TGTGCCAGCAGCTTGCTCGGCGGGGCCTACGAGCAGTACTTC. As protein: CASSLLGGAYEQYF.

The genes are TRBV10-2 and TRBJ2-3, with 11 bases aligning to TRBD2. The CDR3 runs to 14 residues. Germline lookup yields CDR1 WSHSY and CDR2 SAAADI. V lost 5 bases to trimming and J lost 6 bases; unmatched junction nucleotides: 4. CDR3 nucleotide sequence: TGCGCCAGCAGTCCTAGCGGGAGGACCGATACGCAGTATTTT. It is translated as CASSPSGRTDTQYF.

This clone was seen just once. This sequence joins TRBV2 and TRBJ2-2; D not certain. The CDR3 spans 14 residues. CDR1 and CDR2 from the germline V gene are SNHLY and FYNNEI. V lost 7 bases and J 5 bases, leaving 14 bases between the germline ends. CDR3 nucleotides: TGTGCCAGCATGTTAACAGATCAGACCGGGGAGCTGTTTTTT. Amino acid sequence: CASMLTDQTGELFF. Full variable domain (rest looked up from reference TRBV2 and TRBJ2-2): EPEVTQTPSHQVTQMGQEVILRCVPISNHLYFYWYRQILGQKVEFLVSFYNNEISEKSEIFDDQFSVERPDGSNFTLKIRSTKLEDSAMYFCASMLTDQTGELFFGEGSRLTVL.

The V and J genes are TRBV6-1 and TRBJ1-6; possible D gene TRBD1, 6 bases. Trimming stripped 0 bases from V and 10 bases from J, with 16 bases between. Germline CDR1 MNHNS, CDR2 SASEGT. This CDR3 has 16 residues. The CDR3: CASSEALTDSWSPLHF. The CDR3 DNA is TGTGCCAGCAGTGAAGCGCTTACGGACAGTTGGTCACCCCTCCACTTT.

The CDR3 sequence is CASSYGGANSPLHF. The DNA of the CDR3 is TGTGCCAGCAGCTATGGAGGAGCCAATTCACCCCTCCACTTT. The V gene is TRBV11-2, the J gene TRBJ1-6, with unresolved D. This CDR3 comprises 14 residues. Germline-derived CDR1 and CDR2 are SGHAT and FQNNGV. V gave up 4 bases and J gave up 7 bases, with 11 bases separating them.

Turning to this clone: This sample also contains other DNA sequences that code for the same CDR3. The chain has TRBV6-5 and TRBJ1-1, with D possibly matching TRBD1 (5 bases). Germline V gene data show CDR1 as MNHEY and CDR2 as SVGAGI. Trimming shortened V by 7 bases and J by 4 bases, and 10 bases separated the two germline ends. This CDR3 has 12 residues. CDR3 bases: TGTGCCAGCAAGTCCGGGGGCACTGAAGCTTTCTTT. The encoded protein is CASKSGGTEAFF.

This sequence joins TRBV7-2 and TRBJ2-7; D gene ambiguous. Germline-derived CDR1 and CDR2 are SGHTA and FQGNSA. CDR3 size: 14 residues. V lost 5 bases to trimming and J lost 1 base, with 12 bases between them. The CDR3 DNA follows: TGTGCCAGCAGCCAAAGCTGGAAATCCTACGAGCAGTACTTC. Translating gives CASSQSWKSYEQYF.

The chain is built from TRBV7-9 and TRBJ2-5; TRBD1 agrees at 10 bases. Germline CDR1 is SEHNR and CDR2 is FQNEAQ (reference sequence). J lost 1 base, V lost 2 bases, and 7 bases had no gene match. The CDR3 spans 17 residues. The CDR3 DNA is TGTGCCAGCAGCTTATGGGGGACAGGGGTCCCCCAAGAGACCCAGTACTTC. This codes for CASSLWGTGVPQETQYF.

The J gene is TRBJ2-3, the V gene TRBV28, with 8 positions matching TRBD1. Germline V gene data show CDR1 as MDHEN and CDR2 as SYDVKM. The CDR3 extends over 14 amino acids. V lost 6 bases and J lost 4; bases outside the gene matches: 6. CDR3 nucleotide sequence: TGTGCCAGCAGCATAGGACAGGGAGCAGATACGCAGTATTTT. Its translation is CASSIGQGADTQYF.

This sequence joins TRBV7-9 and TRBJ2-5, with TRBD1 as a possible D gene (5 bases). The CDR3 sequence is 15 residues long. Trimming took 3 bases from V and 5 from J, leaving 16 bases between them. The germline V gene encodes CDR1 SEHNR and CDR2 FQNEAQ (reference sequence). The chain's CDR3 is CASSFYPRQWETQYF. As DNA, the CDR3 is TGTGCCAGCAGCTTTTACCCCCGACAGTGGGAGACCCAGTACTTC.

J is TRBJ1-3 and V is TRBV30; no definite D call. V lost 4 bases, J lost 4 bases, and 20 bases lay in between. This CDR3 is 16 amino acids long. CDR1 is GTSNPN and CDR2 is SVGIG in the germline V gene (reference sequence). The CDR3 sequence is CAWTLRKGGRGNTIYF. The CDR3, as DNA: TGTGCCTGGACCCTCCGCAAGGGAGGTAGGGGAAACACCATATATTTT.

The genes are TRBV19 and TRBJ2-7; maybe TRBD1 (6 bases). The CDR3 sequence is 15 residues long. The germline V gene has CDR1 LNHDA and CDR2 SQIVND (reference sequence). The V end was cut by 6 bases, the J end by 7 bases, with 22 bases between. The CDR3 is CASRNTGKVVWEQYF. The CDR3, as DNA: TGTGCCAGTAGAAATACAGGGAAAGTAGTGTGGGAGCAGTACTTC.

The J gene is TRBJ2-5, the V gene TRBV2; D perhaps matches TRBD2 (5 bases). There are 16 residues in the CDR3. CDR1 and CDR2 from the germline V gene are SNHLY and FYNNEI. The germline V and J ends were trimmed by 0 bases and 5 bases, with 16 bases remaining between them. CDR3 sequence: CASSEAELVLGETQYF. The CDR3 bases are TGTGCCAGCAGTGAAGCTGAACTAGTACTCGGGGAGACCCAGTACTTC. Full variable domain (missing parts from reference TRBV2 and TRBJ2-5): EPEVTQTPSHQVTQMGQEVILRCVPISNHLYFYWYRQILGQKVEFLVSFYNNEISEKSEIFDDQFSVERPDGSNFTLKIRSTKLEDSAMYFCASSEAELVLGETQYFGPGTRLLVL.

The chain couples TRBV7-9 to TRBJ2-2, with D possibly being TRBD1 (5 bases). Trimming removed 6 bases from V and 2 bases from J, with 22 bases in between. CDR3 length equals 18 residues. Germline-derived CDR1 and CDR2 are SEHNR and FQNEAQ (reference sequence). CDR3 coding DNA: TGTGCCAGCAGATTTAGGGGAAACAGTGCCGCTAACACCGGGGAGCTGTTTTTT. Its translation: CASRFRGNSAANTGELFF.